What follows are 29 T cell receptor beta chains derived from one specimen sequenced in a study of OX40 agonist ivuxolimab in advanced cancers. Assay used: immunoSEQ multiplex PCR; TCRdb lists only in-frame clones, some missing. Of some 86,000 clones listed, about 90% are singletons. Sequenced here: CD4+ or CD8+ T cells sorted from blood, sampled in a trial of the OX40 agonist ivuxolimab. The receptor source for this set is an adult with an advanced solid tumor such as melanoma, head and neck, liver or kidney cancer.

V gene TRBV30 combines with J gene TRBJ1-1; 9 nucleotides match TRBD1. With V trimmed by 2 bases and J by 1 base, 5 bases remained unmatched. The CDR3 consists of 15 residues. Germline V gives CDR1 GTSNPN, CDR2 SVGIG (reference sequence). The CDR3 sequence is CAWSPPDRGNTEAFF. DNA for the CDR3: TGTGCCTGGAGTCCTCCGGACAGGGGGAACACTGAAGCTTTCTTT.

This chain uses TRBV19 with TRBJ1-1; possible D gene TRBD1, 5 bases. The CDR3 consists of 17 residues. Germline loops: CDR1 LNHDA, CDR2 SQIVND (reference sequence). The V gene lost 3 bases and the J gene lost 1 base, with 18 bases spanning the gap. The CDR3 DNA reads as TGTGCCAGTAGTATTTTCAGCTCCACAGGCCCGAACACTGAAGCTTTCTTT. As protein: CASSIFSSTGPNTEAFF.

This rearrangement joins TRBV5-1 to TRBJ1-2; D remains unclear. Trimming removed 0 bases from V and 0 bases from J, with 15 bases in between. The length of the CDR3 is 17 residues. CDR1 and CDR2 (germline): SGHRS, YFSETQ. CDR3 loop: CASSLAPPAFTNYGYTF. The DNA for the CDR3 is TGCGCCAGCAGCTTGGCCCCTCCGGCCTTCACTAACTATGGCTACACCTTC.

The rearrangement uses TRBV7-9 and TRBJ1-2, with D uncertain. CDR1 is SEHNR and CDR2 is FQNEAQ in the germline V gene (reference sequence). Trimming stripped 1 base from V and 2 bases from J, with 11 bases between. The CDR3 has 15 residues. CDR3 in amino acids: CASSLGGVGNYGYTF. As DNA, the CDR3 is TGTGCCAGCAGCTTAGGTGGAGTAGGGAACTATGGCTACACCTTC.

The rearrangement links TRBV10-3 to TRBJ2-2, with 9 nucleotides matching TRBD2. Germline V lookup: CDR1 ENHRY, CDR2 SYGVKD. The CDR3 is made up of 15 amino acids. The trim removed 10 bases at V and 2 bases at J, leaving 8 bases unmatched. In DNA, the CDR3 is TGTGCCAGCCGTAGCGGGGGCGATAACACCGGGGAGCTGTTTTTT. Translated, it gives CASRSGGDNTGELFF.

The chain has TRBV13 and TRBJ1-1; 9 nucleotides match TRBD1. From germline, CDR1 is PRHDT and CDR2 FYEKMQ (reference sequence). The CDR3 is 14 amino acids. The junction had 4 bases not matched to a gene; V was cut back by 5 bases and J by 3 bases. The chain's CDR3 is CASSPRDRDTEAFF. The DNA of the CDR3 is TGTGCCAGCAGCCCGCGGGACAGGGACACTGAAGCTTTCTTT.

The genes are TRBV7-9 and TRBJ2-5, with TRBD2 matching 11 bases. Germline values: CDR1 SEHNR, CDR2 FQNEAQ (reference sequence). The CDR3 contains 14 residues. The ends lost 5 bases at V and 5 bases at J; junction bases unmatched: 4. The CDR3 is CASSVSGGAETQYF. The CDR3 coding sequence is TGTGCCAGCAGCGTTAGCGGGGGGGCTGAGACCCAGTACTTC.

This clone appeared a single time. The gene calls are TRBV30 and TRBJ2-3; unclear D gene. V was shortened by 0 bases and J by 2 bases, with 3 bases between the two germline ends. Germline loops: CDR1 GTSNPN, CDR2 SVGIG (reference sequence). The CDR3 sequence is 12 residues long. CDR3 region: CAWSVDTDTQYF. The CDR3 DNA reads TGTGCCTGGAGTGTCGACACAGATACGCAGTATTTT. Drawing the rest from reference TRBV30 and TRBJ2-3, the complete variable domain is SQTIHQWPATLVQPVGSPLSLECTVEGTSNPNLYWYRQAAGRGLQLLFYSVGIGQISSEVPQNLSASRPQDRQFILSSKKLLLSDSGFYLCAWSVDTDTQYFGPGTRLTVL.

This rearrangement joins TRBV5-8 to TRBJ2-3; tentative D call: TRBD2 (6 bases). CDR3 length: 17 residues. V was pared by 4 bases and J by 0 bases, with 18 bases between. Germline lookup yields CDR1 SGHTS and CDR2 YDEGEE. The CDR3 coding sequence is TGTGCCAGCAGCAGGGGTGGAGGGTCGGCAAGCACAGATACGCAGTATTTT. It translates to CASSRGGGSASTDTQYF.

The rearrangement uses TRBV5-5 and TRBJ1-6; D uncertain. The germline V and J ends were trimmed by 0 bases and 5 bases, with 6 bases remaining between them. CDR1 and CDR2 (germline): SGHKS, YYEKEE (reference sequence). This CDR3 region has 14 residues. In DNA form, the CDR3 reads TGTGCCAGCAGCTTGGGGCGGAATAATTCACCCCTCCACTTT. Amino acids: CASSLGRNNSPLHF. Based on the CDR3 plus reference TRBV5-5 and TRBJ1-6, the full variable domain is DAGVTQSPTHLIKTRGQQVTLRCSPISGHKSVSWYQQVLGQGPQFIFQYYEKEERGRGNFPDRFSARQFPNYSSELNVNALLLGDSALYLCASSLGRNNSPLHFGNGTRLTVT.

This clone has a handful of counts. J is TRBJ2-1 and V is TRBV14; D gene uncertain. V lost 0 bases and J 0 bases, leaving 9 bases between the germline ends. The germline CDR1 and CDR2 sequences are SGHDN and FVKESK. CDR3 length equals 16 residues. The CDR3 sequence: CASSQDKVSSYNEQFF. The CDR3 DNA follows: TGTGCCAGCAGCCAAGACAAGGTTTCCTCCTACAATGAGCAGTTCTTC.

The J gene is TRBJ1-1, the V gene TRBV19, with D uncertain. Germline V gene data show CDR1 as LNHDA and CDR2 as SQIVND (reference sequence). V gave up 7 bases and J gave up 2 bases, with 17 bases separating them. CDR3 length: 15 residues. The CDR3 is CASTSRTSGNTEAFF. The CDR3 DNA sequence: TGTGCCAGTACCTCCAGGACGTCAGGTAACACTGAAGCTTTCTTT.

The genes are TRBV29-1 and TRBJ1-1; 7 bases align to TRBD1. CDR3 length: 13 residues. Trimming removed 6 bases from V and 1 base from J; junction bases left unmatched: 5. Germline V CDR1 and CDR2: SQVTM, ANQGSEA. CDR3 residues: CSVERTGNTEAFF. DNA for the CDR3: TGCAGCGTCGAGCGGACAGGGAACACTGAAGCTTTCTTT.

CDR3 sequence (DNA): TGCGCCAGCAGCCAAGATTGGGGGCCCTTTTCACAGGCCAACGTCCTGACTTTC. Translated: CASSQDWGPFSQANVLTF. This sequence joins TRBV4-1 and TRBJ2-6, with D possibly TRBD1 on 6 matching bases. V shed 0 bases and J shed 6 bases, with 18 bases lying between them. The CDR3 length is 18 residues. CDR1 MGHRA and CDR2 YSYEKL come from the germline V gene.

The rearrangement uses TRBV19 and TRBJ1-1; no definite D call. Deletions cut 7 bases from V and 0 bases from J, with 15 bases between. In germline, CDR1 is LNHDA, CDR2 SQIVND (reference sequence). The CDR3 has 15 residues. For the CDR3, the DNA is TGTGCCAGTACCATCGGGCCAGGAATGAACACTGAAGCTTTCTTT. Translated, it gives CASTIGPGMNTEAFF.

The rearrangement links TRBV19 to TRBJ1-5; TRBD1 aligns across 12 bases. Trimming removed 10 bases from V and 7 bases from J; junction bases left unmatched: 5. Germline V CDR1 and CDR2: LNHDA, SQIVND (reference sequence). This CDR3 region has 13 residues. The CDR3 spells CATRDRGQQPQHF. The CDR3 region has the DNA TGTGCCACCCGGGACAGGGGGCAACAGCCCCAGCATTTT.

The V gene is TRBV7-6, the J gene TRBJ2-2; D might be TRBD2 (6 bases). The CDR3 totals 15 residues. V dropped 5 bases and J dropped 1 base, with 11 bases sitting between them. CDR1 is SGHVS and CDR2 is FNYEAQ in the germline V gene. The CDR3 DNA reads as TGTGCCAGCAGCCGGGGGAACCTGAACACCGGGGAGCTGTTTTTT. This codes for CASSRGNLNTGELFF.

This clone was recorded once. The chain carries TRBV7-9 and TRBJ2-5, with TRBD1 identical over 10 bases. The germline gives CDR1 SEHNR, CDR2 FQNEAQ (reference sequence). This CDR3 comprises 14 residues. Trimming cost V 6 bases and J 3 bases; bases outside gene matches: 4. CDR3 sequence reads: CASSSGTGEETQYF. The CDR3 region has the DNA TGTGCCAGCAGTTCCGGGACAGGGGAAGAGACCCAGTACTTC.

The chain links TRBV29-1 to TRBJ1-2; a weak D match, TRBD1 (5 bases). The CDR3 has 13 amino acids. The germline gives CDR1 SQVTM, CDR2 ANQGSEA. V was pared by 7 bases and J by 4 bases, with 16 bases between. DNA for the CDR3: TGCAGCGCACTAGCCGGGACGGTCTATGGCTACACCTTC. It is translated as CSALAGTVYGYTF.

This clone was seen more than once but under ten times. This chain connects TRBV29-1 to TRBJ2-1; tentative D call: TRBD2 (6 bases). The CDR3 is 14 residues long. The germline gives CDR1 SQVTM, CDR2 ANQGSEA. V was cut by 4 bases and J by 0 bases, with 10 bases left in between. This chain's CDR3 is CSVGGDLSYNEQFF. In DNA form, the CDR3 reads TGCAGCGTTGGCGGGGACCTCTCCTACAATGAGCAGTTCTTC.

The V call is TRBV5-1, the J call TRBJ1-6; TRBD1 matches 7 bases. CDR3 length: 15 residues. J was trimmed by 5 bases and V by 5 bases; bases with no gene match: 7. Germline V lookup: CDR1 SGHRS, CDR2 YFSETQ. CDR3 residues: CASRPTGEDNSPLHF. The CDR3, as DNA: TGCGCCAGCAGGCCCACAGGGGAGGATAATTCACCCCTCCACTTT.

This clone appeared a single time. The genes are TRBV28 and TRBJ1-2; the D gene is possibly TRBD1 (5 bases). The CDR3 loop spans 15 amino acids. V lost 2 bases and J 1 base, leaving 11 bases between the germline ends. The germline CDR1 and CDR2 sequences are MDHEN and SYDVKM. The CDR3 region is CASSLQGLYNYGYTF. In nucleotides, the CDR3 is TGTGCCAGCAGTTTACAGGGCCTTTATAACTATGGCTACACCTTC.

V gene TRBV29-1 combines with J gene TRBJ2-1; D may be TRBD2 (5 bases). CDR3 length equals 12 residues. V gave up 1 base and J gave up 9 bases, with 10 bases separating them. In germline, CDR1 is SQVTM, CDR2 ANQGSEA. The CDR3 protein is CSVEGPAGEQFF. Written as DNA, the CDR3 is TGCAGCGTTGAAGGGCCCGCGGGTGAGCAGTTCTTC.

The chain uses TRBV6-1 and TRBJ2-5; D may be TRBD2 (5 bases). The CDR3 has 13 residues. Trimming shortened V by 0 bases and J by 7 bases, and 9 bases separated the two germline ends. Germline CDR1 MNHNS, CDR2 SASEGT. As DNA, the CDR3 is TGTGCCAGCAGTGAAGCACTAGTTGTGACCCAGTACTTC. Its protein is CASSEALVVTQYF.

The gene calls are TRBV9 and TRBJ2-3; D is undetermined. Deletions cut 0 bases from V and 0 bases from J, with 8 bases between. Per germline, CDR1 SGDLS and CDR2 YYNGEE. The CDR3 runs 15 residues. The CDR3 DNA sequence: TGTGCCAGCAGCGTAGTTGGTACCAGCACAGATACGCAGTATTTT. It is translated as CASSVVGTSTDTQYF.

The CDR3 DNA reads TGTGCCTGGAGGGTCCGGACCGGGGAGCTGTTTTTT. The encoded protein is CAWRVRTGELFF. This rearrangement joins TRBV30 to TRBJ2-2, with no clear D. The CDR3 runs 12 residues. The germline gives CDR1 GTSNPN, CDR2 SVGIG (reference sequence). Trimming took 3 bases from V and 5 from J, leaving 7 bases between them. Full variable domain (missing parts from reference TRBV30 and TRBJ2-2): SQTIHQWPATLVQPVGSPLSLECTVEGTSNPNLYWYRQAAGRGLQLLFYSVGIGQISSEVPQNLSASRPQDRQFILSSKKLLLSDSGFYLCAWRVRTGELFFGEGSRLTVL.

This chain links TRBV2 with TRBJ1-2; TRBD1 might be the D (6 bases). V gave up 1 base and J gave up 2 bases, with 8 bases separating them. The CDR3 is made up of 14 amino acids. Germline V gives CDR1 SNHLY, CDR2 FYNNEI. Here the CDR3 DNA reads TGTGCCAGCAGTGAAGATACAGGGAACTATGGCTACACCTTC. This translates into CASSEDTGNYGYTF.

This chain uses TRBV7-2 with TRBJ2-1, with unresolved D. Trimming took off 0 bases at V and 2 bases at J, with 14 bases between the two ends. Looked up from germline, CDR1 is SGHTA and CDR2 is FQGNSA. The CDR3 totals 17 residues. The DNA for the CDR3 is TGTGCCAGCAGCTTAGCCCCCCTCCTTTATGCCTACAATGAGCAGTTCTTC. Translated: CASSLAPLLYAYNEQFF.

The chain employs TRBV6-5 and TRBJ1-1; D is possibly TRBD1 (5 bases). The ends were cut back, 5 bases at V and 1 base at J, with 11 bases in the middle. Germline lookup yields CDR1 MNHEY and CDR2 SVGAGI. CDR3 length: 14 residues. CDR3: CASSTGTGNTEAFF. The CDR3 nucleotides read TGTGCCAGCAGTACCGGGACGGGGAACACTGAAGCTTTCTTT.